This is a list of T cell receptor beta chains from one sample in a study of cytomegalovirus exposure and HLA in healthy donors. Sequenced by immunoSEQ multiplex PCR; TCRdb stores in-frame clones only, minus some. The data show fewer than 250,000 clones, 74% seen once. The specimen was PBMCs. These receptors all stem from a woman in her twenties or thirties in good health and CMV-seropositive. Each CDR3 is given with its conserved first and last residue. A D gene is named only where the DNA matches it firmly. Clone size is not always given. Where it is, it says once, few, many or a class for expanded clones.

clone_size | cdr3_length | j_call | v_call | d_call | cdr3_aa | cdr3_nt
- | 11 | TRBJ1-2 | TRBV6-5 | TRBD1 | CASGQGYGYTF | TGTGCCAGCGGACAGGGGTATGGCTACACCTTC
- | 12 | TRBJ1-1 | TRBV12-5 | - | CASGSGYTEAFF | TGTGCTAGTGGTTCAGGGTATACTGAAGCTTTCTTT
- | 14 | TRBJ2-1 | TRBV11-2 | - | CASSLGGSYNEQFF | TGTGCCAGCAGCTTGGGCGGGTCCTACAATGAGCAGTTCTTC
- | 14 | TRBJ2-7 | TRBV28 | TRBD2 | CASGRRAGAYEQYF | TGTGCCAGCGGTCGGAGAGCGGGAGCCTACGAGCAGTACTTC
few | 18 | TRBJ2-3 | TRBV7-9 | TRBD2 | CASSLRRGRAYETDTQYF | TGTGCCAGCAGCCTCCGTCGCGGGAGGGCCTATGAAACAGATACGCAGTATTTT
few | 11 | TRBJ2-7 | TRBV28 | - | CASSFDTEQYF | TGTGCCAGCAGTTTTGACACAGAGCAGTACTTC
- | 17 | TRBJ2-3 | TRBV11-2 | TRBD2 | CASSLESASGFTDTQYF | TGTGCCAGCAGCTTAGAGTCGGCTAGCGGATTCACAGATACGCAGTATTTT
- | 15 | TRBJ1-5 | TRBV27 | - | CASSSRGTGNQPQHF | TGTGCCAGCAGTTCGCGGGGGACGGGCAATCAGCCCCAGCATTTT
- | 15 | TRBJ1-2 | TRBV7-9 | TRBD1 | CASSFPGQGHVGYTF | TGTGCCAGCAGCTTCCCGGGACAGGGCCATGTCGGCTACACCTTC
- | 15 | TRBJ1-1 | TRBV28 | - | CASRPWSGGNTEAFF | TGTGCCAGCAGACCCTGGAGTGGAGGGAACACTGAAGCTTTCTTT
- | 15 | TRBJ1-6 | TRBV2 | TRBD1 | CASSRTGSYNSPLHF | TGTGCCAGCAGCCGGACAGGCTCCTATAATTCACCCCTCCACTTT
- | 13 | TRBJ2-1 | TRBV19 | - | CASSTGLGPEQFF | TGTGCCAGTAGTACGGGACTTGGGCCTGAGCAGTTCTTC
- | 15 | TRBJ1-2 | TRBV18 | - | CASSPGTPAAGGYTF | TGTGCCAGCTCACCTGGGACTCCGGCTGCGGGGGGCTACACCTTC
- | 12 | TRBJ2-7 | TRBV18 | TRBD1 | CASSPGQGEQYF | TGTGCCAGCTCACCAGGACAGGGCGAGCAGTACTTC
- | 15 | TRBJ2-7 | TRBV28 | - | CASKAQEGLGYEQYF | TGTGCCAGCAAGGCCCAGGAGGGGCTCGGCTACGAGCAGTACTTC
- | 12 | TRBJ2-7 | TRBV2 | TRBD2 | CALTGGRNEQYF | TGTGCCCTCACGGGGGGGCGGAACGAGCAGTACTTC
- | 14 | TRBJ1-1 | TRBV6-1 | TRBD1 | CAIGRQGMNTEAFF | TGTGCCATCGGCCGACAGGGCATGAACACTGAAGCTTTCTTT
- | 16 | TRBJ2-6 | TRBV19 | - | CASSPTGGVGANVLTF | TGTGCCAGCTCCCCTACGGGCGGGGTAGGGGCCAACGTCCTGACTTTC
- | 15 | TRBJ2-1 | TRBV5-5 | TRBD2 | CASSLGLAGYNEQFF | TGTGCCAGCAGCCTCGGGTTAGCGGGGTACAATGAGCAGTTCTTC
few | 15 | TRBJ2-7 | TRBV6-9 | TRBD2 | CASGSGLAVTYEQYF | TGTGCCAGCGGTTCTGGACTAGCGGTGACCTACGAGCAGTACTTC
- | 14 | TRBJ2-7 | TRBV7-2 | - | CASSLVTLGGEQYF | TGTGCCAGCAGCTTAGTAACTTTAGGAGGCGAGCAGTACTTC
- | 15 | TRBJ1-6 | TRBV5-1 | TRBD1 | CASSLGQGNGSPLHF | TGCGCCAGCAGCTTGGGACAGGGGAATGGGTCACCCCTCCACTTT
once | 15 | TRBJ1-2 | TRBV27 | - | CASSLDRFLNYGYTF | TGTGCCAGCAGTTTAGACAGGTTCCTCAACTATGGCTACACCTTC
- | 14 | TRBJ2-1 | TRBV6-4 | - | CASSRGPNYNEQFF | TGTGCCAGCAGTAGAGGGCCTAACTACAATGAGCAGTTCTTC
- | 15 | TRBJ2-7 | TRBV11-2 | TRBD1 | CASSSRTGGAYEQYF | TGTGCCAGCAGTTCCCGGACAGGGGGCGCTTACGAGCAGTACTTC
- | 12 | TRBJ2-3 | TRBV9 | - | CASSTQTDTQYF | TGTGCCAGCAGCACGCAGACAGATACGCAGTATTTT
few | 15 | TRBJ2-2 | TRBV6-1 | TRBD2 | CASSEVGGSTGELFF | TGTGCCAGCAGTGAAGTGGGGGGGAGCACCGGGGAGCTGTTTTTT